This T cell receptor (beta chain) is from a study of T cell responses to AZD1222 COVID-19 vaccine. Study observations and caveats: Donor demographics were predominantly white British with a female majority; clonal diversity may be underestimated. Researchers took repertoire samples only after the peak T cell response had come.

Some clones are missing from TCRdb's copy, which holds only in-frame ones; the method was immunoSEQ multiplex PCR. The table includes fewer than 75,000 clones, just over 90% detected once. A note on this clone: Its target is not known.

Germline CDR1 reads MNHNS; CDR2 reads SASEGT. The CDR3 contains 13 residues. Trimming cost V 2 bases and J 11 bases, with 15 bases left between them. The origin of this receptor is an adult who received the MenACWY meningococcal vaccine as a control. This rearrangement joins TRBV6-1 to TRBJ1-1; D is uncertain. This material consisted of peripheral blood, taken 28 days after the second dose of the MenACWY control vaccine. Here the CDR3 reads CASSEYGPARAFF. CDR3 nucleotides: TGTGCCAGCAGTGAATACGGTCCCGCGCGGGCTTTCTTT.